This T cell receptor (beta chain) came from a study of blood T cells in healthy people across ages (dated by TCRdb to the mid-2010s). At the level of the whole study: In model experiments, template switching captured roughly one uniquely barcoded TCR beta cDNA molecule for every two T cells. To track age-related changes in TCR beta repertoire diversity, the study relied on deep sequencing normalized with unique cDNA molecular identifiers. The donors were divided into four age groups: young (average around 15 years), middle-aged (about 39), aged (under 70) and long-lived (about 80). Donors of different ages were randomly distributed across sequencing lanes to avoid experimental bias. Two additional independent replicas of 1 million unique cDNA reads from the same blood draw were analyzed for two donors (one aged 18 to 29 and one aged 80 or older).

V and J lose 4 bases and 4 bases, and a span of 17 bases separates them. The CDR3, from cysteine to phenylalanine, totals 15 residues. The kept DNA is CDR3 alone, 45 bases in frame from the first base. CDR1 and CDR2, looked up from the germline V gene, are SGHRS and YFSETQ. The investigation overall reported the following: The long-lived group showed more naive CD4+ T cells, fewer expanded clones and increased TCR diversity than the aged group, suggesting age selection. Observed TCR beta diversity per million T cells fell roughly linearly with age, and a significant reduction was already apparent by age roughly 40. A strong correlation was found between observed TCR beta diversity and the percentage of naive T cells measured by flow cytometry. Bulk unsorted PBMC profiling prevented conclusive comparison of naive and antigen-experienced compartments. Because donor CMV infection status was unknown, age-related changes in expanded clonotypes were potentially confounded. Estimates of total diversity from one million sequenced T cells were regarded as lower bounds and underestimates.

Libraries were prepared through 5' RACE. Sequenced using an Illumina HiSeq 2500. The second PCR ran for roughly 7 to 11 cycles and used a J-beta primer mix along with a sample-barcoded 5' primer. A unique molecular identifier was introduced onto each TCR beta cDNA molecule by a template-switch 5' adaptor carrying 12 random nucleotides. Each sample yielded at least 3 million CDR3-containing paired-end reads. All of the RNA was converted into first-strand cDNA using the Mint cDNA synthesis kit, with a TRBC-specific oligonucleotide serving as the primer. Following uracil-DNA glycosylase treatment, all cDNA underwent a first 18-cycle PCR with the universal primers M1SS and BC2_uni_R. The published analysis was carried out like this. For normalization, 1 million high-quality reads were randomly selected from each sample, with every read carrying a distinct molecular identifier. Reads with shared molecular identifiers were discarded instead of being binned into consensus sequences. MiTCR, with a Q25 quality threshold and the strictest error-elimination algorithm, was used for CDR3 identification, clonotype clustering and error correction. A nonparametric unseen species model using Euler transformation provided a lower-bound estimate of total TCR beta diversity. TCRdb's own reprocessing of the public reads used fastp at Q25 and MiXCR and kept productive beta chains. Each CDR3 protein appears once, grouped with its most common genes and DNA. The V and J calls and clone size are TCRdb's, not the authors'. Within this sample are roughly 700,000 distinct CDR3 sequences, with about half of them counted one time only. Roughly 30% of the sample lies in the top ten.

The donors were about 40 Caucasian individuals from Russia, aged roughly 6 to 100 years, who were systemically healthy. Each donor gave 8 to 10 milliliters of peripheral blood, collected into EDTA-treated Vacutainer tubes. PBMCs were isolated by Ficoll-Paque density-gradient centrifugation, with at least 7 million obtained per sample. Total RNA, at least 6 micrograms per sample, was extracted from PBMCs with Trizol reagent. Naive CD45RAhigh/CD27high T cell percentages were measured by flow cytometry on a PBMC aliquot from every donor. With regard to this clonotype: What antigen it recognizes has not been identified. No much larger clonotype is one base removed from it; base qualities were not supplied.

The clonotype was recovered from a woman in her sixties or seventies in good health. The sequenced sample was blood. Recombination connected TRBV5-1 to TRBJ2-5; the D gene cannot be resolved reliably. The DNA sequence is as follows: TGCGCCAGCAGCCCGGAAAGAGGCACGGGAGAGACCCAGTACTTC. Translated, this is CASSPERGTGETQYF.